This T cell receptor beta chain was retrieved from a study of blood T cell repertoires in COVID-19. At the level of the study: Sample material is recorded as cDNA or gDNA derived from T cells, B-cell-depleted T cells, or PBMCs.

Original data processing: For nucleated cells, counts were estimated from reference gene primer amplification. Profiled with immunoSEQ multiplex PCR; TCRdb holds only in-frame clones, not every one. V, J and clone size reflect that table, while D and trimming were determined from the DNA. The sample yields 160,000 or so clones, around 82% seen once. Cohorts were based on clinical histories the participants reported. Two negative PCRs, clearance, or symptom resolution characterized the recovered Cohort 3 donors. The source is a man aged 35 to 55 who had recovered from COVID-19. Sample: PBMCs or T cells enriched from blood (not recorded which).

Here the CDR3 reads CASSIRDTYEQYF. The CDR3 DNA reads TGTGCCAGCAGCATTAGGGACACCTACGAGCAGTACTTC. The V and J genes are TRBV7-9 and TRBJ2-7; possible D gene TRBD1, 6 bases. CDR3 length: 13 residues. Per germline, CDR1 SEHNR and CDR2 FQNEAQ (reference sequence). Trimming took 5 bases from V and 2 from J, leaving 10 bases between them.